This T cell receptor (beta chain) derives from a study of T-cell memory formation after mild COVID-19. The wider study: The two donors had largely donor-specific TCR clusters. Notes on the study in general: Some clones that responded turned up in pre-infection memory, which suggests that cross-reactive memory joined in. Contracting CD4+ clones sat mainly in CM and EM; CD8+ in EMRA.

5'RACE primed at constant segments yielded TCR alpha and TCR beta cDNA libraries bearing sample barcodes and UMIs. MiXCR was run by TCRdb on the 5' RACE reads, yielding one entry per CDR3 protein. Among 250,000 to 400,000 distinct CDR3 sequences, approximately 15% were seen once, and the ten largest hold roughly 21%. The CDR3 consists of 16 residues. V was trimmed by 1 base and J by 4 bases, leaving 16 bases between them. Germline V gene sequence: CDR1 LGHNA, CDR2 YSLEER. This clonotype was recorded a few times. Its target is unknown. This receptor was obtained from a man aged 18-30 years who had mild COVID-19 (a few samples of this study predate the infection). Cell type and time point are not known. V is TRBV4-3 and J is TRBJ2-5; either TRBD1 or TRBD2 may fit D (5 bases each). The source material was PBMCs or a T cell subset sorted from them (not recorded which). In DNA, the CDR3 is TGCGCCAGCAGCCAAGTGTCCGGGGCGATTGGAGAGACCCAGTACTTC. Its protein product is CASSQVSGAIGETQYF.